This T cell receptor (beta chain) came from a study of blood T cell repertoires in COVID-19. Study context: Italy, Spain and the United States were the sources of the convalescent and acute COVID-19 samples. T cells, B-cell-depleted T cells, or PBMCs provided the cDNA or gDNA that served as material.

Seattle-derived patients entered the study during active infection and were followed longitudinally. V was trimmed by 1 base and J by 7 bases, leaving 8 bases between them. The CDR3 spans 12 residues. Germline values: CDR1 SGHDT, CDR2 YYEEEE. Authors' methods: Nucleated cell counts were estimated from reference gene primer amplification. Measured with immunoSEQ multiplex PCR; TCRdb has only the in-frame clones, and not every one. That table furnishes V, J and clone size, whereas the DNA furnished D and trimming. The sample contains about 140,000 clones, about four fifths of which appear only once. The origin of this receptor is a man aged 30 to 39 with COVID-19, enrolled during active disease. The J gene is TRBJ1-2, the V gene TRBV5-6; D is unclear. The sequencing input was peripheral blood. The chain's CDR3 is CASSLTAGGYTF. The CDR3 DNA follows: TGTGCCAGCAGCTTGACAGCGGGTGGCTACACCTTC.